The present T cell receptor (beta chain) was sequenced within a study of blood T cell repertoires in COVID-19. For the study at large: There were acute and convalescent COVID-19 samples, and they came from the United States, Italy and Spain. Sample material is recorded as cDNA or gDNA derived from T cells, B-cell-depleted T cells, or PBMCs.

In the source study's methods: Using reference gene primer amplification, nucleated cell counts were estimated. Libraries were prepared by immunoSEQ multiplex PCR; TCRdb keeps only in-frame clonotypes and omits some of them. The DNA was the basis for D and trimming; V, J and clone size are from that table. The sample gives some 83,000 clones, around 88% of which show up once; around 5% is in the top ten. The germline gives CDR1 ENHRY, CDR2 SYGVKD. The CDR3 covers 17 residues. The ends lost 4 bases at V and 4 bases at J; junction bases unmatched: 10. The TCR comes from a woman older than 75 with active or convalescent COVID-19. Sample: peripheral blood. The genes are TRBV10-3 and TRBJ1-2; 12 bases agree with TRBD1. As DNA, the CDR3 is TGTGCCATCAGTGTCCGGGACAGGGGGCTGGGCCGCTATGGCTACACCTTC. Translation: CAISVRDRGLGRYGYTF.